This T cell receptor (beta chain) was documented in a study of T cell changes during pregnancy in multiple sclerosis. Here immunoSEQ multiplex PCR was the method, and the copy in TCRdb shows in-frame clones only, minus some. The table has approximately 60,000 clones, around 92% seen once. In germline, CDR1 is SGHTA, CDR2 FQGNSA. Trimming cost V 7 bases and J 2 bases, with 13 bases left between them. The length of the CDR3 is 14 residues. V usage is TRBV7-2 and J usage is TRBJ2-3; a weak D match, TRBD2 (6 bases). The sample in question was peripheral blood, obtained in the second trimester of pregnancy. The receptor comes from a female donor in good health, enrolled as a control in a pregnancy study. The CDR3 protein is CASTPGGDTDTQYF. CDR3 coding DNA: TGTGCCAGCACCCCCGGAGGGGACACAGATACGCAGTATTTT. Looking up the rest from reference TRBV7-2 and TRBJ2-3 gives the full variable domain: GAGVSQSPSNKVTEKGKDVELRCDPISGHTALYWYRQSLGQGLEFLIYFQGNSAPDKSGLPSDRFSAERTGGSVSTLTIQRTQQEDSAVYLCASTPGGDTDTQYFGPGTRLTVL.